A single sample is the source of the 30 T cell receptor beta chains below, sequenced in a study of neoadjuvant nivolumab and ipilimumab in lung cancer. The data were produced by immunoSEQ multiplex PCR, yet TCRdb's version contains in-frame clones alone and is incomplete. The table records about 3,800 clones, about nine tenths of them present only once. Sequenced here: adjacent normal lung tissue, sampled after neoadjuvant nivolumab, alone or with ipilimumab, at or shortly before surgery. The receptors stem from an adult with non-small cell lung cancer.

This clone was recorded a few times. The chain couples TRBV27 to TRBJ1-2; no definite D call. Germline CDR1 is MNHEY and CDR2 is SMNVEV (reference sequence). V lost 3 bases, J lost 3 bases, and 11 bases lay in between. The CDR3 contains 14 residues. Here the CDR3 DNA reads TGTGCCAGCAGTTTGAGCCGGCAGGACTATGGCTACACCTTC. Its protein product is CASSLSRQDYGYTF.

The genes are TRBV6-1 and TRBJ2-4; the D gene is possibly TRBD2 (6 bases). This CDR3 has 15 amino acids. Germline V gene data show CDR1 as MNHNS and CDR2 as SASEGT. Trimming took off 7 bases at V and 0 bases at J, with 13 bases between the two ends. The chain's CDR3 is CASMEGAGAKNIQYF. DNA of the CDR3: TGTGCCAGCATGGAGGGAGCGGGAGCCAAAAACATTCAGTACTTC.

This clone was picked up one time. This chain links TRBV5-1 with TRBJ1-2; the D is unclear. CDR3 size: 16 residues. The germline gives CDR1 SGHRS, CDR2 YFSETQ. V was trimmed by 0 bases and J by 4 bases, leaving 16 bases between them. This CDR3 is CASSLEGPQDLYGYTF. The CDR3, as DNA: TGCGCCAGCAGCTTGGAGGGTCCGCAGGACCTCTATGGCTACACCTTC.

The chain carries TRBV14 and TRBJ2-7; D ambiguous. Germline values: CDR1 SGHDN, CDR2 FVKESK. Trimming left V 0 bases short and J 6 bases short, with 9 bases between. The CDR3 is made up of 13 amino acids. The CDR3 region has the DNA TGTGCCAGCAGCCAAGAATTGGAGTCCGAGCAGTACTTC. It translates to CASSQELESEQYF.

A few counts support this clone. The rearrangement links TRBV10-3 to TRBJ2-7, with TRBD2 matching 8 bases. The CDR3 has 15 residues. Germline CDR1 is ENHRY and CDR2 is SYGVKD. Trimming took 3 bases from V and 0 from J; bases not matched to a gene: 4. This CDR3 reads CAISDTSGGSYEQYF. The CDR3 DNA follows: TGTGCCATCAGTGATACTAGCGGAGGCTCCTACGAGCAGTACTTC.

This clone was seen just once. This chain uses TRBV10-1 with TRBJ2-2, with D uncertain. The CDR3 is 12 amino acids. The V and J ends lost 3 bases and 2 bases respectively, with 1 base between them. Germline CDR1 reads WNHNN; CDR2 reads SYGVQD (reference sequence). The CDR3 nucleotides read TGCGCCAGCAGTGATAACACCGGGGAGCTGTTTTTT. Residues: CASSDNTGELFF.

The CDR3 coding sequence is TGTGCCAGCAGTGTAGACTACTCGGACAATGAGCAGTTCTTC. It specifies CASSVDYSDNEQFF. This sequence joins TRBV25-1 and TRBJ2-1; tentatively, D is TRBD2 (5 bases). CDR1 and CDR2 from the germline V gene are MGHDK and SYGVNS. The CDR3 has 14 residues. V gave up 4 bases and J gave up 5 bases, with 12 bases separating them.

V gene TRBV10-2 combines with J gene TRBJ2-3; 8 nucleotides match TRBD2. There are 16 residues in the CDR3. Germline V gene data show CDR1 as WSHSY and CDR2 as SAAADI. V was clipped by 8 bases and J by 4 bases; unmatched bases: 14. CDR3 nucleotides: TGCGCCAGCCGTCCTGTGGCGACTAGCGTCGCAGATACGCAGTATTTT. Its protein product is CASRPVATSVADTQYF.

The V gene is TRBV5-4, the J gene TRBJ2-2; the D gene is possibly TRBD2 (5 bases). The CDR3 runs 13 residues. Germline CDR1 reads SGHNT; CDR2 reads YYREEE (reference sequence). Trimming took 6 bases from V and 6 from J, leaving 12 bases between them. The CDR3 is CASTGSRAGELFF. The CDR3 bases are TGTGCCAGCACGGGGAGTAGGGCCGGGGAGCTGTTTTTT.

The chain combines TRBV5-1 with TRBJ2-7; TRBD1 matches 8 bases. From germline, CDR1 is SGHRS and CDR2 YFSETQ. CDR3 size: 13 residues. V was pared by 4 bases and J by 6 bases, with 6 bases of the junction left unmatched. CDR3 region: CASSPPGGSEQYF. The CDR3 coding sequence is TGCGCCAGCAGCCCGCCAGGGGGCAGCGAGCAGTACTTC. The variable domain in full, with the rest retrieved from reference TRBV5-1 and TRBJ2-7, is KAGVTQTPRYLIKTRGQQVTLSCSPISGHRSVSWYQQTPGQGLQFLFEYFSETQRNKGNFPGRFSGRQFSNSRSEMNVSTLELGDSALYLCASSPPGGSEQYFGPGTRLTVT.

The chain joins TRBV19 to TRBJ1-2, with D possibly being TRBD1 (5 bases). This CDR3 comprises 15 residues. The germline V gene has CDR1 LNHDA and CDR2 SQIVND (reference sequence). Between the trimmed V and J ends, which lost 3 bases and 0 bases, there was a span of 11 bases. The CDR3 DNA sequence: TGTGCCAGTAGTATGAAGGGGCGTGCTAACTATGGCTACACCTTC. This codes for CASSMKGRANYGYTF.

This chain links TRBV10-1 with TRBJ1-1; D ambiguous. The CDR3 loop spans 13 amino acids. Trimming cost V 6 bases and J 3 bases, with 11 bases left between them. Per the germline V gene, CDR1 is WNHNN and CDR2 is SYGVQD (reference sequence). CDR3 region: CASRRALDTEAFF. CDR3 DNA: TGCGCCAGCAGACGGGCTTTAGACACTGAAGCTTTCTTT.

The chain uses TRBV7-8 and TRBJ2-5, with 7 nucleotides matching TRBD1. Germline V gene lookup returns CDR1 SGHVS and CDR2 FQNEAQ. There are 15 residues in the CDR3. V shed 4 bases and J 3 bases; nucleotides not matched to a gene: 8. DNA for the CDR3: TGTGCCAGCAGCTCGGACAGGCGGGCGAAAGAGACCCAGTACTTC. This translates into CASSSDRRAKETQYF.

The CDR3 DNA follows: TGTGCCAGCAATATAGACAGGGGGGCCTACAATGAGCAGTTCTTC. It is translated as CASNIDRGAYNEQFF. The chain has TRBV6-1 and TRBJ2-1; 9 nucleotides match TRBD1. The CDR3 consists of 15 residues. Germline V gene data show CDR1 as MNHNS and CDR2 as SASEGT. Losses at the gene ends were 7 bases for V and 2 bases for J; bases not matched to a gene: 6.

The genes are TRBV6-5 and TRBJ1-1; D is undetermined. This CDR3 has 13 residues. Trimming stripped 0 bases from V and 5 bases from J, with 7 bases between. Germline V gene data show CDR1 as MNHEY and CDR2 as SVGAGI. The DNA for the CDR3 is TGTGCCAGCAGTTACTCTGGGCGTACTGAAGCTTTCTTT. Translation gives CASSYSGRTEAFF.

J is TRBJ2-3 and V is TRBV18, with TRBD1 as a possible D gene (6 bases). CDR1 KGHSH and CDR2 LQKENI come from the germline V gene. V lost 0 bases and J lost 2, with 9 bases in between. CDR3 length equals 15 residues. The CDR3 bases are TGTGCCAGCTCACCACCGGGGGCAGCCACAGATACGCAGTATTTT. This translates into CASSPPGAATDTQYF. The variable domain in full, with the rest retrieved from reference TRBV18 and TRBJ2-3, is NAGVMQNPRHLVRRRGQEARLRCSPMKGHSHVYWYRQLPEEGLKFMVYLQKENIIDESGMPKERFSAEFPKEGPSILRIQQVVRGDSAAYFCASSPPGAATDTQYFGPGTRLTVL.

The rearrangement links TRBV18 to TRBJ2-5, with 7 bases lining up with TRBD2. Trimming at V came to 3 bases and at J to 4 bases, leaving 5 bases not matched to a gene. Germline CDR1 KGHSH, CDR2 LQKENI. The CDR3 contains 14 residues. Here the CDR3 reads CASSPASGGETQYF. CDR3 DNA sequence: TGTGCCAGCTCACCTGCTAGCGGCGGAGAGACCCAGTACTTC.

V usage is TRBV23-1 and J usage is TRBJ1-4; D ambiguous. TRBV23-1 is assigned to the ORF class and has an uncertain function. The CDR3 has 15 amino acids. V was trimmed by 3 bases and J by 7 bases, leaving 15 bases between them. This chain's CDR3 is CASSHPGHRVEKLFF. CDR3 nucleotides: TGCGCCAGCAGTCATCCAGGTCATCGGGTTGAAAAACTGTTTTTT.

The chain joins TRBV29-1 to TRBJ1-5; 7 bases match TRBD1. This CDR3 contains 15 residues. V trimming: 5 bases; J trimming: 9 bases; junction bases outside the gene matches: 16. Germline V gene sequence: CDR1 SQVTM, CDR2 ANQGSEA. The CDR3 region has the DNA TGCAGCGTTACCGTAGGTCCTGACAGGGAACCGCCCCAGCATTTT. It is translated as CSVTVGPDREPPQHF. The full variable domain, rest sourced from reference TRBV29-1 and TRBJ1-5, is SAVISQKPSRDICQRGTSLTIQCQVDSQVTMMFWYRQQPGQSLTLIATANQGSEATYESGFVIDKFPISRPNLTFSTLTVSNMSPEDSSIYLCSVTVGPDREPPQHFGDGTRLSIL.

V is TRBV10-3 and J is TRBJ2-2, with 10 bases lining up with TRBD1. This CDR3 is 16 amino acids long. The germline V gene encodes CDR1 ENHRY and CDR2 SYGVKD. V trimming: 6 bases; J trimming: 4 bases; junction bases outside the gene matches: 8. CDR3 DNA sequence: TGTGCCATCAGAGCGGGACAGGGGCAGAGCACCGGGGAGCTGTTTTTT. Its protein is CAIRAGQGQSTGELFF.

This chain uses TRBV10-1 with TRBJ1-1, with TRBD1 identical over 9 bases. V trimming: 4 bases; J trimming: 1 base; junction bases outside the gene matches: 4. Germline CDR1 WNHNN, CDR2 SYGVQD (reference sequence). The CDR3 covers 15 residues. CDR3 coding DNA: TGCGCCAGCAGTGGGGACAGGGAAGAGAACACTGAAGCTTTCTTT. Its translation: CASSGDREENTEAFF.

J is TRBJ1-2 and V is TRBV7-8; D not certain. CDR3 length: 13 residues. The V gene lost 7 bases and the J gene lost 6 bases, with 15 bases spanning the gap. The V gene's germline CDR1 is SGHVS and CDR2 FQNEAQ. The CDR3 DNA follows: TGTGCCAGCACCCTAAATCGGGGTGATGGCTACACCTTC. It translates to CASTLNRGDGYTF.

The chain combines TRBV6-6 with TRBJ2-7; TRBD2 matches 7 bases. CDR3 length: 15 amino acids. Germline trimming cut 11 bases from V and 0 bases from J; bases unmatched to any gene: 13. The germline V gene encodes CDR1 MNHNY and CDR2 SVGAGI (reference sequence). The CDR3 nucleotides read TGTGCCTGCGCTAGCGGCGACTTCCTCTCCTACGAGCAGTACTTC. Translated, it gives CACASGDFLSYEQYF.

The V gene is TRBV15, the J gene TRBJ2-7, with D perhaps matching TRBD2 (6 bases). The CDR3 contains 19 residues. With 2 bases removed from V and 5 bases from J, the gap between germline ends came to 28 bases. CDR1 and CDR2 (germline): LNHNV, YYDKDF (reference sequence). This chain's CDR3 is CATSRRLAGTPRGVHEQYF. CDR3 nucleotides: TGTGCCACCAGCAGAAGGCTGGCGGGGACCCCTCGAGGAGTGCACGAGCAGTACTTC. Looking up the rest from reference TRBV15 and TRBJ2-7 gives the full variable domain: DAMVIQNPRYQVTQFGKPVTLSCSQTLNHNVMYWYQQKSSQAPKLLFHYYDKDFNNEADTPDNFQSRRPNTSFCFLDIRSPGLGDTAMYLCATSRRLAGTPRGVHEQYFGPGTRLTVT.

The V call is TRBV29-1, the J call TRBJ1-1, with D perhaps matching TRBD1 (5 bases). CDR1 and CDR2 (germline): SQVTM, ANQGSEA. Deletions cut 2 bases from V and 7 bases from J, with 14 bases between. This CDR3 comprises 13 residues. The CDR3 loop is CSVENMAGGEAFF. The CDR3 nucleotides read TGCAGCGTTGAAAATATGGCCGGGGGTGAAGCTTTCTTT.

The chain joins TRBV9 to TRBJ2-7, with 9 bases that match TRBD1. This CDR3 comprises 14 residues. Germline assignment: CDR1 SGDLS and CDR2 YYNGEE. Trimming cost V 4 bases and J 4 bases; bases outside gene matches: 6. For the CDR3, the DNA is TGTGCCAGCAGCCCGGGACAGGGAGGTTACGAGCAGTACTTC. This translates into CASSPGQGGYEQYF.

This chain joins TRBV15 and TRBJ2-5; D is tentatively TRBD1 or TRBD2 (6 bases each). Trimming took 2 bases from V and 5 from J, leaving 18 bases between them. Germline values: CDR1 LNHNV, CDR2 YYDKDF (reference sequence). The CDR3 runs 16 residues. The CDR3 nucleotides read TGTGCCACCAGCAGACCGACAGGCCTCGGAGGGGAGACCCAGTACTTC. Residues: CATSRPTGLGGETQYF.

This sequence joins TRBV19 and TRBJ2-7, with a tentative D call TRBD1 (6 bases). The CDR3 runs 19 residues. CDR1 and CDR2 (germline): LNHDA, SQIVND (reference sequence). Trimming removed 3 bases from V and 2 bases from J, with 26 bases in between. CDR3 bases: TGTGCCAGTAGTATGAGTCGGGTCCAGGGGACACACAACCCCTACGAGCAGTACTTC. Translating gives CASSMSRVQGTHNPYEQYF.

The chain recombines TRBV5-1 with TRBJ1-2, with unresolved D. CDR3 length: 16 amino acids. V dropped 2 bases and J dropped 0 bases, with 14 bases sitting between them. The germline V gene has CDR1 SGHRS and CDR2 YFSETQ. The CDR3 nucleotides are TGCGCCAGCAGCTTTGGCGGTACCGAAGCTAACTATGGCTACACCTTC. Its protein product is CASSFGGTEANYGYTF.

The chain uses TRBV9 and TRBJ1-1, with D tentatively TRBD1 (6 bases). Germline lookup yields CDR1 SGDLS and CDR2 YYNGEE. This CDR3 is 13 amino acids long. The germline V and J ends were trimmed by 4 bases and 3 bases, with 10 bases remaining between them. In DNA, the CDR3 is TGTGCCAGCAGCTGGAGGGGGGACACTGAAGCTTTCTTT. It specifies CASSWRGDTEAFF. Using reference TRBV9 and TRBJ1-1 for the parts outside the CDR3, the full variable domain is DSGVTQTPKHLITATGQRVTLRCSPRSGDLSVYWYQQSLDQGLQFLIQYYNGEERAKGNILERFSAQQFPDLHSELNLSSLELGDSALYFCASSWRGDTEAFFGQGTRLTVV.